Listed below are T cell receptor beta chains from one sample, sequenced in a study of regulatory and conventional T cells in RAG deficiency. This table comes from immunoSEQ multiplex PCR, and its TCRdb copy is limited to in-frame clones, with some not included. The repertoire holds around 25,000 clones, with approximately 95% as singletons. These same records also appear under a second study, on regulatory T cells.

The sample was CD25- CD4+ T cells sorted from blood. The origin of the receptors is a human donor in good health. CDR3s include the opening cysteine and the closing phenylalanine or tryptophan. The D gene is left open where the match is weak. Only part of the rows carry a size: once, few, many, or a class if the clone is expanded.

J gene,D gene,V gene,clone size,CDR3 protein,CDR3 DNA
TRBJ2-2,-,TRBV7-3,-,CASRSNRAGELFF,TGTGCCAGCAGATCAAACAGGGCCGGGGAGCTGTTTTTT
TRBJ1-3,TRBD1,TRBV2,-,CASRDLPGQLSGNTIYF,TGTGCCAGCAGGGACTTACCGGGACAGCTCTCTGGAAACACCATATATTTT
TRBJ1-6,-,TRBV5-8,-,CASSLSYHYNSPLHF,TGTGCCAGCAGCTTAAGCTACCACTATAATTCACCCCTCCACTTT
TRBJ2-5,-,TRBV18,-,CASSPWREETQYF,TGTGCCAGCTCTCCATGGAGGGAAGAGACCCAGTACTTC
TRBJ1-2,-,TRBV7-9,-,CASSLEAGPFYTF,TGTGCCAGCAGCTTAGAGGCAGGGCCCTTCTACACCTTC
TRBJ1-3,TRBD1,TRBV4-3,-,CASSQEVGTGDAGNTIYF,TGCGCCAGCAGCCAAGAAGTCGGGACAGGGGATGCTGGAAACACCATATATTTT
TRBJ1-2,-,TRBV7-2,-,CASSIGVYGYTF,TGTGCCAGCAGCATAGGAGTCTATGGCTACACCTTC
TRBJ2-5,TRBD2,TRBV6-5,-,CASSRGGSQYF,TGTGCCAGCAGTCGCGGGGGGAGCCAGTACTTC
TRBJ1-1,-,TRBV12-5,-,CASGLVQGRVAEAFF,TGTGCTAGTGGTTTGGTACAGGGCAGGGTCGCTGAAGCTTTCTTT
TRBJ1-1,TRBD1,TRBV6-6,-,CASRWDRVSTEAFF,TGTGCCAGCAGGTGGGACAGGGTTAGCACTGAAGCTTTCTTT
TRBJ1-5,TRBD1,TRBV11-2,-,CASARDSRIYSNQPQHF,TGTGCCAGCGCTCGGGACAGTCGAATCTATAGCAATCAGCCCCAGCATTTT
TRBJ1-2,-,TRBV6-1,-,CASSEGAGAFYGYTF,TGTGCCAGCAGTGAAGGGGCAGGGGCCTTTTATGGCTACACCTTC
TRBJ2-7,TRBD2,TRBV19,-,CASSSPSGGNSEQYF,TGTGCCAGTAGTTCTCCTAGCGGGGGTAATAGCGAGCAGTACTTC
TRBJ1-1,-,TRBV7-3,-,CASSLNSGNTEAFF,TGTGCCAGCAGCTTAAATTCAGGGAACACTGAAGCTTTCTTT
TRBJ1-2,-,TRBV19,-,CASSIDRTGYGYTF,TGTGCCAGTAGTATAGACAGGACTGGCTATGGCTACACCTTC
TRBJ1-2,TRBD1,TRBV5-4,-,CASSLTGQGPQGYTF,TGTGCCAGCAGCTTGACCGGACAGGGGCCCCAGGGCTACACCTTC
TRBJ1-3,TRBD1,TRBV4-3,-,CASSQDSAGGSGNTIYF,TGCGCCAGCAGCCAAGATTCTGCAGGGGGGTCTGGAAACACCATATATTTT
TRBJ1-4,TRBD1,TRBV6-5,few,CASSPQGVPEKLFF,TGTGCCAGCAGTCCCCAGGGGGTTCCTGAAAAACTGTTTTTT
TRBJ1-2,TRBD1,TRBV30,-,CAWTTGGTVSGGYTF,TGTGCCTGGACGACAGGGGGAACTGTTTCTGGTGGCTACACCTTC
TRBJ1-1,-,TRBV11-2,-,CASSFEVLAWRTEAFF,TGTGCCAGCAGCTTTGAGGTTCTGGCATGGCGAACTGAAGCTTTCTTT
TRBJ1-2,-,TRBV19,-,CASSFNSNNYGYTF,TGTGCCAGTAGTTTTAACTCAAATAACTATGGCTACACCTTC
TRBJ1-1,-,TRBV7-2,once,CASSWGGMNTEAFF,TGTGCCAGCAGCTGGGGGGGGATGAACACTGAAGCTTTCTTT
TRBJ2-5,-,TRBV9,-,CASSVGVSSKETQYF,TGTGCCAGCAGCGTAGGTGTTAGCTCCAAAGAGACCCAGTACTTC
TRBJ2-1,-,TRBV5-1,-,CASSLGAGAANEQFF,TGCGCCAGCAGCTTGGGTGCGGGGGCGGCAAATGAGCAGTTCTTC
TRBJ2-7,-,TRBV27,-,CASSNTRLGRKYF,TGTGCCAGCAGCAACACCCGATTGGGGAGAAAGTACTTC
TRBJ2-7,-,TRBV10-3,-,CAISEGVSTSYEQYF,TGTGCCATCAGTGAAGGAGTATCTACCTCCTACGAGCAGTACTTC
TRBJ2-1,TRBD2,TRBV5-1,-,CASSWGTSGSIMGQFF,TGCGCCAGCAGCTGGGGGACTAGCGGGTCTATCATGGGGCAGTTCTTC
TRBJ2-5,TRBD1,TRBV18,-,CASSPWTGPQETQYF,TGTGCCAGCTCACCCTGGACAGGCCCACAAGAGACCCAGTACTTC
TRBJ1-1,-,TRBV5-1,-,CASSLEQNLNTEAFF,TGCGCCAGCAGCTTGGAACAGAACCTGAACACTGAAGCTTTCTTT
TRBJ2-7,TRBD2,TRBV6-1,-,CASRTSGGKSEQYF,TGTGCCAGCAGAACTAGCGGGGGGAAGTCCGAGCAGTACTTC
TRBJ2-2,TRBD1,TRBV25-1,-,CASTSGQGFTGELFF,TGTGCCAGCACGTCAGGACAGGGTTTCACCGGGGAGCTGTTTTTT
TRBJ1-1,-,TRBV6-5,-,CASRRTANTEAFF,TGTGCCAGCAGGCGAACAGCGAACACTGAAGCTTTCTTT
TRBJ1-1,TRBD1,TRBV5-4,-,CASSTTGGTEAFF,TGTGCCAGCAGCACGACAGGGGGCACTGAAGCTTTCTTT
TRBJ2-3,TRBD2,TRBV30,-,CAWSVTSGGATLSDTQYF,TGTGCCTGGAGTGTAACCAGCGGGGGGGCCACCCTCTCAGATACGCAGTATTTT
TRBJ2-1,TRBD2,TRBV6-1,-,CATTGLAGIDEQFF,TGTGCCACTACGGGACTAGCGGGCATCGATGAGCAGTTCTTC
TRBJ1-2,TRBD1,TRBV5-4,-,CASSHLLRDRGSGYTF,TGTGCCAGCAGCCATCTCCTCCGGGACAGGGGGTCGGGCTACACCTTC
TRBJ1-2,TRBD1,TRBV10-3,once,CAITGDRLSNYGYTF,TGTGCCATCACAGGGGACAGGCTCTCTAACTATGGCTACACCTTC
TRBJ1-1,-,TRBV5-6,once,CASSIRGPMNTEAFF,TGTGCCAGCAGCATCAGGGGCCCTATGAACACTGAAGCTTTCTTT
TRBJ1-6,-,TRBV6-5,few,CASNRGTVNSPLHF,TGTGCCAGCAATAGGGGGACGGTTAATTCACCCCTCCACTTT
TRBJ2-3,-,TRBV5-1,-,CASSSRVSTDTQYF,TGCGCCAGCAGCTCTAGAGTGAGCACAGATACGCAGTATTTT
TRBJ1-5,-,TRBV28,-,CASCAFGQPQHF,TGTGCCAGCTGCGCCTTTGGTCAGCCCCAGCATTTT
TRBJ2-2,TRBD2,TRBV7-2,once,CASSLVGGGTTGELFF,TGTGCCAGCAGCTTAGTGGGCGGGGGGACCACCGGGGAGCTGTTTTTT
TRBJ1-1,-,TRBV7-9,-,CASSTPGYGEARLEAFF,TGTGCCAGCAGCACTCCGGGTTACGGGGAGGCCCGGCTTGAAGCTTTCTTT
TRBJ1-2,-,TRBV29-1,-,CSVEGTLPNYGYTF,TGCAGCGTTGAAGGGACACTACCTAACTATGGCTACACCTTC
TRBJ2-3,-,TRBV29-1,-,CSVEIHTDTQYF,TGCAGCGTTGAAATCCACACAGATACGCAGTATTTT
TRBJ1-6,TRBD1,TRBV4-2,-,CASSQPGTGDNSPLHF,TGTGCCAGCAGCCAGCCCGGGACAGGGGATAATTCCCCCCTCCACTTT
TRBJ2-2,TRBD2,TRBV2,-,CASRREGRNTGELFF,TGTGCCAGCAGAAGGGAGGGAAGAAACACCGGGGAGCTGTTTTTT
TRBJ1-5,-,TRBV6-5,-,CATKAGGESNQPQHF,TGTGCCACTAAAGCGGGGGGCGAGAGCAATCAGCCCCAGCATTTT
TRBJ1-1,-,TRBV7-9,-,CASSSRDMNTEAFF,TGTGCCAGCAGCTCCAGGGATATGAACACTGAAGCTTTCTTT
TRBJ1-2,-,TRBV14,-,CASSQEQIPSAGGYTF,TGTGCCAGCAGCCAAGAACAGATCCCCTCTGCGGGTGGCTACACCTTC
TRBJ2-1,-,TRBV19,-,CASSIGVGQGNEQFF,TGTGCCAGTAGTATAGGGGTAGGGCAGGGAAATGAGCAGTTCTTC
TRBJ2-3,-,TRBV27,-,CASSQTAGVADTQYF,TGTGCCAGCAGCCAAACAGCAGGGGTGGCAGATACGCAGTATTTT
TRBJ2-2,-,TRBV11-1,-,CASSLGGAATGELFF,TGTGCCAGCAGCCTGGGGGGTGCTGCCACCGGGGAGCTGTTTTTT
TRBJ1-4,-,TRBV13,-,CASSLRGPRYEKLFF,TGTGCCAGCAGCTTACGAGGTCCGAGGTATGAAAAACTGTTTTTT
TRBJ2-7,TRBD2,TRBV27,-,CASRGRGAYNEQCF,TGTGCCAGCCGGGGGAGGGGAGCCTATAACGAGCAGTGCTTC
TRBJ2-2,-,TRBV28,-,CASRQRKTTGANTGELFF,TGTGCCAGCCGTCAAAGGAAAACGACAGGAGCTAACACCGGGGAGCTGTTTTTT
TRBJ1-5,-,TRBV28,-,CASSFDWGEGIYQPQHF,TGTGCCAGCAGTTTCGATTGGGGCGAAGGAATTTATCAGCCCCAGCATTTT